Listed here are 2 T cell receptor beta chains from one sample, sequenced in a study of control samples from healthy donors and cancer patients. The data were produced by immunoSEQ multiplex PCR, yet TCRdb's version contains in-frame clones alone and is incomplete. The profile shows 400,000 to 450,000 clones, 80% to 95% of them singletons. Source material: PBMCs. The receptors shown here come from a man aged 40-49 years with head and neck cancer.

This chain links TRBV29-1 with TRBJ2-1, with 14 bases that match TRBD2. The V gene end was trimmed by 7 bases and the J gene end by 7 bases; junction bases not matched to a gene: 3. Germline V gene data show CDR1 as SQVTM and CDR2 as ANQGSEA. The CDR3 loop spans 13 amino acids. The CDR3 DNA reads TGCAGCGGCGGGACTAGCGGGAGTAATGAGCAGTTCTTC. Translated: CSGGTSGSNEQFF.

The CDR3 protein is CASSWTGPEHDTQYF. CDR3 bases: TGTGCCAGCAGTTGGACAGGGCCCGAGCATGATACGCAGTATTTT. The V call is TRBV27, the J call TRBJ2-3; 8 nucleotides line up with TRBD1. The CDR3 is 15 amino acids. V was clipped by 4 bases and J by 6 bases; unmatched bases: 9. Germline V gives CDR1 MNHEY, CDR2 SMNVEV (reference sequence).